This TCR beta chain was recovered during a study of cytomegalovirus exposure and HLA in healthy donors. The germline V gene encodes CDR1 MDHEN and CDR2 SYDVKM. The CDR3 runs 14 residues. V lost 6 bases, J lost 5 bases, and 14 bases lay in between. The PCR made use of 60 Vbeta and 13 Jbeta primers. The data were produced by immunoSEQ multiplex PCR, yet TCRdb's version contains in-frame clones alone and is incomplete. The table records 150,000 to 200,000 clones, roughly 82% of them present only once. This clone came up many times. The chain combines TRBV28 with TRBJ1-3, with no clear D. Sequencing used PBMCs. The source is a woman aged 25 to 45 in good health and CMV-seronegative. CDR3 sequence reads: CASSLASWRNTIYF. CDR3 in DNA: TGTGCCAGCAGCCTAGCTAGTTGGAGAAACACCATATATTTT.